The T cell receptor beta chain described here comes from a study of blood T cell repertoires in COVID-19. About the study: Both acute and convalescent COVID-19 samples were obtained from the United States, Italy and Spain. T cells, B-cell-depleted T cells, or PBMCs supplied cDNA or gDNA.

Per the authors' pipeline: Reference gene primer amplification gave nucleated cell count estimates. The data were produced by immunoSEQ multiplex PCR, yet TCRdb's version contains in-frame clones alone and is incomplete. V, J and clone size derive from that table, while D and trimming were established from the DNA sequence. This sample has hundreds of thousands of clones, with about nine tenths found just once. With V trimmed by 6 bases and J by 4 bases, 8 bases remained unmatched. The CDR3 sequence is 15 residues long. In germline, CDR1 is SGHTA, CDR2 FQGNSA. The receptor was derived from an elderly man with acute or convalescent COVID-19. This chain uses TRBV7-2 with TRBJ1-5; 8 nucleotides match TRBD1. The sample taken for sequencing was peripheral blood. The CDR3 is CASSHGQGWNQPQHF. CDR3 DNA: TGTGCCAGCAGTCATGGACAGGGTTGGAATCAGCCCCAGCATTTT.